The 29 T cell receptor beta chains in this list originate from one sample, sequenced in a study of blood T cells in healthy people across ages. Next came a second PCR, run for 7 to 11 cycles, which used a sample-barcoded 5' primer along with a J-beta primer mix. TCRdb processed the 5' RACE reads anew with MiXCR; each CDR3 protein has one entry. The table includes approximately 1,000,000 distinct CDR3 sequences, more than 30% detected once. Sequenced sample: blood. The receptors were sampled from a man aged 18 to 35 in good health.

This clonotype was detected only a few times. The chain has TRBV29-1 and TRBJ2-7; D remains unclear. The CDR3 extends over 12 amino acids. The germline gives CDR1 SQVTM, CDR2 ANQGSEA. Trimming took off 4 bases at V and 5 bases at J, with 12 bases between the two ends. CDR3 DNA: TGCAGCGTTGGAGGTGAGGAAAACGAGCAGTACTTC. Amino acids: CSVGGEENEQYF.

This chain links TRBV6-6 with TRBJ1-1; 7 nucleotides agree with TRBD1. The CDR3 sequence is 11 residues long. Germline CDR1 and CDR2: MNHNY and SVGAGI (reference sequence). V dropped 6 bases and J dropped 10; count of bases not matched to a gene: 5. For the CDR3, the DNA is TGTGCCAGCAGCCAGGGGGGTCTAGCTTTCTTT. The encoded protein is CASSQGGLAFF.

The sample holds many counts of this clonotype. The genes are TRBV7-3 and TRBJ2-1; 9 bases are a match to TRBD2. The CDR3 contains 15 residues. The germline V gene has CDR1 SGHTA and CDR2 FQGTGA. V trimming: 4 bases; J trimming: 2 bases; junction bases outside the gene matches: 3. Written as DNA, the CDR3 is TGTGCCAGCAGCTCCCAGCGGGGGGCCTACAATGAGCAGTTCTTC. Protein: CASSSQRGAYNEQFF.

This clonotype was recorded a few times. J is TRBJ2-7 and V is TRBV6-2 or TRBV6-3; 7 nucleotides align to TRBD1. With V trimmed by 6 bases and J by 5 bases, 4 bases remained unmatched. The germline gives CDR1 MNHEY, CDR2 SVGEGT. The CDR3 is 12 residues long. This CDR3 is CASRRGLNEQYF. DNA for the CDR3: TGTGCCAGCAGGAGGGGGCTCAACGAGCAGTACTTC.

This clonotype was detected a few times. The chain is built from TRBV4-3 and TRBJ1-2; D ambiguous. The CDR3 has 14 residues. The ends were cut back, 10 bases at V and 8 bases at J, with 23 bases in the middle. Germline lookup yields CDR1 LGHNA and CDR2 YSLEER. The CDR3 DNA reads TGCGCCACCCCTCGAGGCGGATTGAGTATGGGCTACACCTTC. Protein: CATPRGGLSMGYTF.

The rearrangement links TRBV5-6 to TRBJ2-5, with TRBD1 matching 7 bases. Germline trimming cut 3 bases from V and 11 bases from J; bases unmatched to any gene: 13. The CDR3 extends over 14 amino acids. CDR1 is SGHDT, CDR2 YYEEEE, per germline. CDR3: CASSSLTGKNEQYF. CDR3 nucleotide sequence: TGTGCCAGCAGCTCACTGACAGGGAAGAATGAGCAGTACTTC.

This clonotype showed up many times. This chain joins TRBV12-3 or TRBV12-4 and TRBJ1-1, with TRBD1 as a possible D gene (6 bases). This CDR3 is 13 amino acids long. V dropped 3 bases and J dropped 3 bases, with 8 bases sitting between them. The CDR3 spells CASSFGGDTEAFF. The CDR3 DNA sequence: TGTGCCAGCAGTTTCGGGGGCGACACTGAAGCTTTCTTT.

This clonotype has only a few counts. The chain carries TRBV28 and TRBJ1-5; TRBD1 is a possible D gene (6 bases). With 6 bases removed from V and 7 bases from J, the gap between germline ends came to 13 bases. This CDR3 is built from 13 residues. Germline values: CDR1 MDHEN, CDR2 SYDVKM. This CDR3 is CASRWQGNQPQHF. The CDR3 DNA is TGTGCCAGCAGATGGCAGGGGAACCAGCCCCAGCATTTT.

As for this clonotype: A much larger clone sits a single nucleotide away, making a read error possible. The chain is built from TRBV12-3 or TRBV12-4 and TRBJ2-4, with D uncertain. The better agreement between TRBJ2-7 and the DNA end casts doubt on the J call. The CDR3 loop spans 12 amino acids. The CDR3 protein is CANSLETYEQYF. The CDR3 DNA reads TGTGCCAACAGTTTGGAGACTTACGAGCAGTACTTC.

The chain is built from TRBV6-5 and TRBJ2-5; no definite D call. V shed 0 bases and J shed 0 bases, with 8 bases lying between them. This CDR3 spans 15 amino acids. Germline CDR1 MNHEY, CDR2 SVGAGI. As DNA, the CDR3 is TGTGCCAGCAGTTACTCGAGTCCGTACCAAGAGACCCAGTACTTC. Translation: CASSYSSPYQETQYF.

This clonotype was recorded a few times. CDR3 protein: CASSRRGQGARGYTF. The CDR3 DNA sequence: TGTGCCAGCAGCCGAAGGGGACAGGGGGCGCGAGGCTACACCTTC. This chain joins TRBV28 and TRBJ1-2; 12 nucleotides agree with TRBD1. Unmatched junction bases numbered 10, after V lost 6 bases and J lost 8 bases. The germline CDR1 and CDR2 sequences are MDHEN and SYDVKM. CDR3 size: 15 residues.

The rearrangement joins TRBV24-1 to TRBJ2-3; 9 positions agree with TRBD1. The germline V gene has CDR1 KGHDR and CDR2 SFDVKD. CDR3 size: 15 residues. V shed 7 bases and J 5 bases; nucleotides not matched to a gene: 9. CDR3 protein: CATSLDRGGQDTQYF. The CDR3 coding sequence is TGTGCCACCAGCCTGGACAGGGGCGGTCAAGATACGCAGTATTTT.

The rearrangement joins TRBV20-1 to TRBJ1-1; the D is unclear. CDR1 is DFQATT and CDR2 is SNEGSKA in the germline V gene (reference sequence). This CDR3 comprises 12 residues. Trimming removed 0 bases at V and 5 bases at J, with 7 bases between. CDR3 residues: CSAREAGTEAFF. CDR3 coding DNA: TGCAGTGCTAGAGAAGCAGGTACTGAAGCTTTCTTT.

This clonotype has a handful of counts. V and J are TRBV7-2 and TRBJ2-1, with D possibly being TRBD1 (6 bases). From germline, CDR1 is SGHTA and CDR2 FQGNSA. V lost 3 bases, J lost 1 base, and 10 bases lay in between. There are 15 residues in the CDR3. In DNA, the CDR3 is TGTGCCAGCAGCTTCGGGACACAGTCCTACAATGAGCAGTTCTTC. Residues: CASSFGTQSYNEQFF.

This clonotype showed up just a few times. This chain uses TRBV7-2 with TRBJ2-3; D is possibly TRBD1 (5 bases). The V gene's germline CDR1 is SGHTA and CDR2 FQGNSA. V was trimmed by 4 bases and J by 3 bases, leaving 11 bases between them. The CDR3 consists of 14 residues. CDR3 DNA: TGTGCCAGCAGCTCACAGACAGAAACAGATACGCAGTATTTT. Its protein product is CASSSQTETDTQYF.

This clonotype turned up a few times. J is TRBJ2-5 and V is TRBV4-1; D ambiguous. CDR3 length equals 18 residues. Germline V lookup: CDR1 MGHRA, CDR2 YSYEKL. Trimming removed 0 bases from V and 5 bases from J, with 22 bases in between. CDR3 region: CASSQEPSSEGYKETQYF. Here the CDR3 DNA reads TGCGCCAGCAGCCAAGAACCTTCCTCCGAAGGGTATAAGGAGACCCAGTACTTC.

The gene calls are TRBV20-1 and TRBJ2-7; D gene unclear. The end of the DNA is better explained by TRBJ2-5, so the J call may be wrong. This CDR3 has 14 residues. Germline loops: CDR1 DFQATT, CDR2 SNEGSKA (reference sequence). DNA of the CDR3: TGCAGTGCTAGAGTCGGATCTGCCCAAGAGACCCAGTACTTC. This gives the protein CSARVGSAQETQYF.

This clonotype was found a few times. The gene calls are TRBV4-3 and TRBJ2-3; no clear D. The CDR3 runs to 14 residues. The germline gives CDR1 LGHNA, CDR2 YSLEER. Trimming stripped 0 bases from V and 8 bases from J, with 12 bases between. In DNA, the CDR3 is TGCGCCAGCAGCCAAGATCTGCAGCGCCCTACGCAGTATTTT. Translating gives CASSQDLQRPTQYF.

This clonotype was counted a few times. The V and J genes are TRBV7-2 and TRBJ2-3; perhaps TRBD1 as D (6 bases). The V and J ends lost 5 bases and 4 bases respectively, with 13 bases between them. CDR1 SGHTA and CDR2 FQGNSA come from the germline V gene. The CDR3 is made up of 14 amino acids. The CDR3 here is CASSPQGFADTQYF. CDR3 bases: TGTGCCAGCAGCCCTCAGGGGTTCGCAGATACGCAGTATTTT.

The chain combines TRBV20-1 with TRBJ2-3, with TRBD2 as a possible D gene (7 bases). This CDR3 has 16 amino acids. Germline CDR1 reads DFQATT; CDR2 reads SNEGSKA (reference sequence). V gave up 1 base and J gave up 4 bases, with 18 bases separating them. CDR3 in amino acids: CSARGLDSRGADTQYF. As DNA, the CDR3 is TGCAGTGCTAGAGGATTGGACAGCCGGGGGGCAGATACGCAGTATTTT.

CDR3 sequence: CSASGGKTYGYTF. Here the CDR3 DNA reads TGCAGTGCTAGCGGCGGCAAGACCTATGGCTACACCTTC. The chain carries TRBV20-1 and TRBJ1-2; unclear D gene. Trimming pared 3 bases from V and 4 bases from J, leaving 12 bases between. This CDR3 is 13 amino acids long. CDR1 is DFQATT and CDR2 is SNEGSKA in the germline V gene (reference sequence).

To note about this clonotype: The junction departs from germline at one end; a sequencing error may be responsible. This sequence joins TRBV5-6 and TRBJ2-1; weak D call: TRBD2 (6 bases). Germline V gives CDR1 SGHDT, CDR2 YYEEEE. The CDR3 consists of 12 residues. The CDR3 DNA follows: TGTGCCAGCAGCCGGGGGTACCAGGAGCGGTTCTTC. Encoded protein: CASSRGYQERFF.

Here the CDR3 reads CASSYSADSHYGYTF. As DNA, the CDR3 is TGTGCCAGCAGTTACTCCGCTGACAGTCACTATGGCTACACCTTC. The gene calls are TRBV6-6 and TRBJ1-2; a weak D match, TRBD1 (5 bases). V lost 0 bases and J 3 bases, leaving 11 bases between the germline ends. There are 15 residues in the CDR3. The V gene's germline CDR1 is MNHNY and CDR2 SVGAGI (reference sequence).

This clonotype has more than one count but fewer than ten. This sequence joins TRBV4-1 and TRBJ1-1; weak D call: TRBD1 (5 bases). Germline values: CDR1 MGHRA, CDR2 YSYEKL. The CDR3 is made up of 14 amino acids. Trimming shortened V by 4 bases and J by 7 bases, and 16 bases separated the two germline ends. The CDR3 DNA reads TGCGCCAGCAGCCCAACACCAAGGGGCCGTGAAGCTTTCTTT. This codes for CASSPTPRGREAFF.

CDR3 sequence reads: CSAQKGGNTEAFF. In DNA form, the CDR3 reads TGCAGCGCCCAAAAGGGAGGGAACACTGAAGCTTTCTTT. The chain has TRBV29-1 and TRBJ1-1; the D is unclear. Germline values: CDR1 SQVTM, CDR2 ANQGSEA. This CDR3 region has 13 residues. V lost 7 bases and J 1 base, leaving 13 bases between the germline ends.

The rearrangement joins TRBV12-3 or TRBV12-4 to TRBJ1-5; D gene unclear. CDR3 size: 13 residues. V was trimmed by 5 bases and J by 7 bases, leaving 12 bases between them. The CDR3 is CASSVSLNQPQHF. CDR3 sequence (DNA): TGTGCCAGCAGTGTGTCCCTTAACCAGCCCCAGCATTTT.

V gene TRBV9 combines with J gene TRBJ2-6; D remains ambiguous. CDR3 length: 15 residues. CDR1 and CDR2 from the germline V gene are SGDLS and YYNGEE. V was pared by 0 bases and J by 3 bases, with 7 bases between. The CDR3 DNA reads TGTGCCAGCAGCGTAGACGGATATGGGGCCAACGTCCTGACTTTC. Protein: CASSVDGYGANVLTF.

For this clonotype: Its ends do not fully match the called genes, so a read error is possible. The chain carries TRBV2 and TRBJ1-5; D is ambiguous. The CDR3 extends over 15 amino acids. Germline CDR1 is SNHLY and CDR2 is FYNNEI. The DNA for the CDR3 is TGTGCCACCAGTCCCGGGGAAAATAGCAATCAGCCCCAGCATTTT. Residues: CATSPGENSNQPQHF.

This clonotype was seen repeatedly, ten times or more. The rearrangement joins TRBV7-2 to TRBJ2-3, with a weak D call TRBD2 (6 bases). CDR3 length: 15 amino acids. V shed 3 bases and J shed 0 bases, with 10 bases lying between them. The germline V gene has CDR1 SGHTA and CDR2 FQGNSA. CDR3 loop: CASSFGGESTDTQYF. The CDR3 bases are TGTGCCAGCAGCTTCGGGGGAGAGAGCACAGATACGCAGTATTTT.